The clone carrying this T cell receptor beta chain occurred many times. The data were taken from a study of read filtering for tumor transcriptome and immune sequencing. Germline V gives CDR1 SGHNT, CDR2 YYREEE (reference sequence). The CDR3 sequence is 15 residues long. Trimming removed 0 bases from V and 8 bases from J; junction bases left unmatched: 7. Molecular barcoded adaptors covering alpha/delta and beta/gamma chains were used on roughly 400 ng RNA. TCRdb re-called the reads through MiXCR, storing one row per CDR3 protein. The sample carries approximately 62,000 distinct CDR3 sequences, roughly a fifth recorded once.

Sequences were obtained from a population of CD138-negative cells sorted from bone marrow. This chain joins TRBV5-4 and TRBJ2-1; 8 bases map to TRBD1. This sequence was found in a donor at least 40 years old with multiple myeloma. CDR3 in DNA: TGTGCCAGCAGCTTGGGGGCAGGGGGCATCTATGAGCAGTTCTTC. Protein sequence: CASSLGAGGIYEQFF.